This entry lists 30 T cell receptor beta chains sequenced from one sample in a study of beta chain features in type 1 diabetes. The entirety of the isolated RNA underwent reverse transcription, so expressed TCRB transcripts were sequenced. Measured with immunoSEQ multiplex PCR; TCRdb has only the in-frame clones, and not every one. Of around 450,000 clones in the sample, roughly 11% were seen once. Material: naive CD4+ T cells from blood. Every receptor here comes from a woman aged 18-35 years in good health.

Only a few counts were recorded for this clone. The gene calls are TRBV20-1 and TRBJ2-3; no definite D call. The CDR3 contains 11 residues. CDR1 DFQATT and CDR2 SNEGSKA come from the germline V gene (reference sequence). V dropped 1 base and J dropped 7 bases, with 6 bases sitting between them. CDR3 sequence (DNA): TGCAGTGCTAGAGTTTCTTATACGCAGTATTTT. Translated: CSARVSYTQYF.

V usage is TRBV9 and J usage is TRBJ2-2; 14 positions agree with TRBD2. The CDR3 spans 19 residues. In germline, CDR1 is SGDLS, CDR2 YYNGEE. V gave up 1 base and J gave up 1 base; unmatched junction bases: 6. DNA for the CDR3: TGTGCCAGCAGCGTAATAGAAGGGACTAGCGGGGGGAACACCGGGGAGCTGTTTTTT. As protein: CASSVIEGTSGGNTGELFF. Looking up the rest from reference TRBV9 and TRBJ2-2 gives the full variable domain: DSGVTQTPKHLITATGQRVTLRCSPRSGDLSVYWYQQSLDQGLQFLIQYYNGEERAKGNILERFSAQQFPDLHSELNLSSLELGDSALYFCASSVIEGTSGGNTGELFFGEGSRLTVL.

This clone was seen more than once but under ten times. The chain couples TRBV10-3 to TRBJ2-1; no firm D call. V was clipped by 10 bases and J by 2 bases, with 12 bases between them. The CDR3 is 13 residues long. Per the germline V gene, CDR1 is ENHRY and CDR2 is SYGVKD. The CDR3: CATRPYTYNEQFF. The CDR3 DNA is TGTGCCACAAGGCCCTATACCTACAATGAGCAGTTCTTC.

A few counts support this clone. The chain is built from TRBV18 and TRBJ1-2, with 8 positions matching TRBD1. This CDR3 spans 13 amino acids. Trimming at V came to 4 bases and at J to 5 bases, leaving 3 bases not matched to a gene. Germline V lookup: CDR1 KGHSH, CDR2 LQKENI. This CDR3 reads CASSLDRDYGYTF. CDR3 in DNA: TGTGCCAGCTCACTGGACAGGGATTATGGCTACACCTTC.

As to this clone: Other nucleotide sequences from this sample produce the same CDR3. This chain uses TRBV6-5 with TRBJ2-3; D is ambiguous. The CDR3 has 13 amino acids. The V gene lost 6 bases and the J gene lost 0 bases, with 7 bases spanning the gap. Looked up from germline, CDR1 is MNHEY and CDR2 is SVGAGI. This chain's CDR3 is CASRGTSTDTQYF. The CDR3 region has the DNA TGTGCCAGCAGAGGAACTAGCACAGATACGCAGTATTTT.

The V and J genes are TRBV18 and TRBJ2-4; a weak D match, TRBD1 (6 bases). The CDR3 contains 14 residues. V was shortened by 3 bases and J by 7 bases, with 13 bases between the two germline ends. Germline CDR1 reads KGHSH; CDR2 reads LQKENI. In DNA, the CDR3 is TGTGCCAGCTCACCGGGGGCCCCCGAGAACATTCAGTACTTC. Residues: CASSPGAPENIQYF.

This clone appeared a few times. The CDR3 DNA reads as TGTGCCAGCAGCTCTAGAGGCACTACCGGGGAGCTGTTTTTT. Translating it yields CASSSRGTTGELFF. This rearrangement joins TRBV9 to TRBJ2-2; D is undetermined. The germline V gene encodes CDR1 SGDLS and CDR2 YYNGEE. Trimming cost V 4 bases and J 5 bases, with 12 bases left between them. The CDR3 has 14 residues.

Only a few counts were recorded for this clone. J is TRBJ2-5 and V is TRBV7-9, with 11 bases lining up with TRBD2. Looked up from germline, CDR1 is SEHNR and CDR2 is FQNEAQ (reference sequence). The J segment lost 1 base and the V segment lost 4 bases, leaving 14 bases of the junction unmatched. The CDR3 totals 19 residues. The CDR3 loop reads CASSSQGGTSGHTQETQYF. CDR3 sequence (DNA): TGTGCCAGCAGCTCCCAGGGTGGGACTAGCGGACATACCCAAGAGACCCAGTACTTC.

This clone was seen only a few times. Other DNA sequences from this sample encode an identical CDR3 as well. The rearrangement joins TRBV5-1 to TRBJ2-6, with unresolved D. The V gene lost 4 bases and the J gene lost 0 bases, with 8 bases spanning the gap. The CDR3 length is 15 residues. Germline CDR1 SGHRS, CDR2 YFSETQ. The CDR3 sequence: CASSQRPSGANVLTF. The CDR3 coding sequence is TGCGCCAGCAGCCAAAGACCCTCTGGGGCCAACGTCCTGACTTTC.

This clone was counted only a few times. The CDR3 here is CASSGRLLGETQYF. DNA for the CDR3: TGTGCCAGCAGCGGGAGACTTCTGGGCGAGACCCAGTACTTC. V gene TRBV7-2 combines with J gene TRBJ2-5, with D perhaps TRBD2 (5 bases). Germline CDR1 and CDR2: SGHTA and FQGNSA. Trimming pared 5 bases from V and 5 bases from J, leaving 15 bases between. The CDR3 is 14 amino acids.

The chain couples TRBV5-4 to TRBJ1-1; 7 nucleotides match TRBD1. The CDR3 consists of 15 residues. V was pared by 4 bases and J by 0 bases, with 6 bases of the junction left unmatched. The germline gives CDR1 SGHNT, CDR2 YYREEE (reference sequence). The chain's CDR3 is CASSARDRVNTEAFF. The CDR3 DNA is TGTGCCAGCAGCGCCCGGGACAGAGTGAACACTGAAGCTTTCTTT.

This chain joins TRBV19 and TRBJ2-1; the D gene is possibly TRBD2 (5 bases). Trimming pared 4 bases from V and 0 bases from J, leaving 13 bases between. Germline assignment: CDR1 LNHDA and CDR2 SQIVND (reference sequence). There are 16 residues in the CDR3. The CDR3 loop reads CASSKSRTDSYNEQFF. The CDR3 DNA sequence: TGTGCCAGTAGTAAGTCCCGGACTGACTCCTACAATGAGCAGTTCTTC.

The chain is built from TRBV15 and TRBJ2-3; either TRBD1 or TRBD2 may fit D (5 bases each). The CDR3 loop spans 15 amino acids. The germline CDR1 and CDR2 sequences are LNHNV and YYDKDF (reference sequence). The V end lost 0 bases, the J end lost 6 bases, and 13 bases lay between the germline ends. CDR3: CATSRDGTLADTQYF. CDR3 nucleotide sequence: TGTGCCACCAGCAGAGATGGGACCCTCGCGGATACGCAGTATTTT.

A note on this clone: This specimen includes other DNA sequences encoding the same CDR3. DNA for the CDR3: TGTGCCAGCAGCGTAACCGGTACGAACACCGGGGAGCTGTTTTTT. Translating it yields CASSVTGTNTGELFF. This rearrangement joins TRBV9 to TRBJ2-2; D not resolved. Germline CDR1 and CDR2: SGDLS and YYNGEE. This CDR3 is 15 amino acids long. V was trimmed by 1 base and J by 0 bases, leaving 7 bases between them.

This clone was observed a handful of times. The chain's CDR3 is CASSPPWRGESPGTDTQYF. The CDR3 DNA is TGTGCCAGCAGCCCGCCCTGGCGCGGGGAGAGTCCTGGGACAGATACGCAGTATTTT. The chain combines TRBV7-9 with TRBJ2-3; TRBD2 might be the D (6 bases). The V end was cut by 5 bases, the J end by 3 bases, with 27 bases between. The CDR3 has 19 amino acids. Germline V gene lookup returns CDR1 SEHNR and CDR2 FQNEAQ (reference sequence).

This clone was found many times. The genes are TRBV30 and TRBJ2-7; TRBD2 agrees at 8 bases. The CDR3 is 17 residues long. The V and J ends lost 0 bases and 3 bases, in that order; junction bases with no gene match: 13. Germline values: CDR1 GTSNPN, CDR2 SVGIG (reference sequence). The CDR3 sequence is CAWSVGRTSGFFYEQYF. The CDR3 DNA is TGTGCCTGGAGTGTAGGACGCACTAGCGGATTCTTCTACGAGCAGTACTTC.

CDR3 bases: TGTGCCAGCAGCCACCATCAAGGGTCCTACGAGCAGTACTTC. Translated: CASSHHQGSYEQYF. The chain employs TRBV28 and TRBJ2-7; D ambiguous. The CDR3 is made up of 14 amino acids. Trimming cost V 6 bases and J 1 base, with 13 bases left between them. Germline V CDR1 and CDR2: MDHEN, SYDVKM. The whole variable domain, filled in from reference TRBV28 and TRBJ2-7, reads DVKVTQSSRYLVKRTGEKVFLECVQDMDHENMFWYRQDPGLGLRLIYFSYDVKMKEKGDIPEGYSVSREKKERFSLILESASTNQTSMYLCASSHHQGSYEQYFGPGTRLTVT.

The chain has TRBV25-1 and TRBJ1-6; TRBD1 agrees at 7 bases. V lost 3 bases and J lost 12; bases outside the gene matches: 8. The germline gives CDR1 MGHDK, CDR2 SYGVNS. The CDR3 contains 14 residues. The CDR3 here is CASSDPRQGGPLHF. The CDR3 DNA sequence: TGTGCCAGCAGTGATCCTAGACAGGGAGGACCCCTCCACTTT.

This clone has a handful of counts. The V gene is TRBV6-1, the J gene TRBJ2-7, with a possible D match to TRBD2 (5 bases). With 8 bases removed from V and 4 bases from J, the gap between germline ends came to 21 bases. Germline V gene lookup returns CDR1 MNHNS and CDR2 SASEGT. The CDR3 is 15 residues long. CDR3 region: CASRWTQASEYEQYF. The CDR3 DNA is TGTGCCAGCCGCTGGACTCAGGCGTCAGAATACGAGCAGTACTTC.

This clone was observed at least ten times. The rearrangement uses TRBV25-1 and TRBJ2-7; D remains ambiguous. Germline V gives CDR1 MGHDK, CDR2 SYGVNS. The CDR3 contains 13 residues. V was shortened by 4 bases and J by 7 bases, with 14 bases between the two germline ends. The CDR3 here is CASSGTSGVEQYF. CDR3 nucleotides: TGTGCCAGCAGTGGTACCTCGGGTGTGGAGCAGTACTTC.

The rearrangement links TRBV14 to TRBJ1-1; D not resolved. V dropped 1 base and J dropped 1 base, with 10 bases sitting between them. The germline CDR1 and CDR2 sequences are SGHDN and FVKESK. CDR3 size: 15 residues. The CDR3 region has the DNA TGTGCCAGCAGCCAAGTTCGAAAGGGGAACACTGAAGCTTTCTTT. This encodes CASSQVRKGNTEAFF.

The rearrangement uses TRBV2 and TRBJ1-5; D is unclear. The CDR3 runs 13 residues. Germline CDR1 is SNHLY and CDR2 is FYNNEI. Trimming pared 7 bases from V and 3 bases from J, leaving 10 bases between. The CDR3 coding sequence is TGTGCCAGCAAGTCTGGGGTCAATCAGCCCCAGCATTTT. This gives the protein CASKSGVNQPQHF. Drawing the rest from reference TRBV2 and TRBJ1-5, the complete variable domain is EPEVTQTPSHQVTQMGQEVILRCVPISNHLYFYWYRQILGQKVEFLVSFYNNEISEKSEIFDDQFSVERPDGSNFTLKIRSTKLEDSAMYFCASKSGVNQPQHFGDGTRLSIL.

This clone was seen more than once but under ten times. The gene calls are TRBV13 and TRBJ2-1; D gene unclear. V lost 1 base and J lost 5, with 6 bases in between. Germline V lookup: CDR1 PRHDT, CDR2 FYEKMQ (reference sequence). The CDR3 loop spans 13 amino acids. CDR3 DNA sequence: TGTGCCAGCAGCTTAGTTTGGAACAATGAGCAGTTCTTC. Translation gives CASSLVWNNEQFF.

The V call is TRBV6-5, the J call TRBJ2-7; 7 bases fit TRBD1. The junction had 11 bases not matched to a gene; V was cut back by 5 bases and J by 4 bases. The CDR3 has 15 residues. Per the germline V gene, CDR1 is MNHEY and CDR2 is SVGAGI. For the CDR3, the DNA is TGTGCCAGCAGTCTCCGGGACAGACGTTTATACGAGCAGTACTTC. Its protein is CASSLRDRRLYEQYF.

V and J are TRBV25-1 and TRBJ1-4; 7 bases are shared with TRBD1. The V and J ends lost 5 bases and 5 bases, in that order; junction bases with no gene match: 11. This CDR3 comprises 16 residues. Germline assignment: CDR1 MGHDK and CDR2 SYGVNS. DNA for the CDR3: TGTGCCAGCAGTTATCGGAGGGCAGGGGGGAATGAAAAACTGTTTTTT. This gives the protein CASSYRRAGGNEKLFF.

This clone was found a few times. The V and J genes are TRBV7-9 and TRBJ2-3, with 8 nucleotides matching TRBD1. The CDR3 has 15 amino acids. CDR1 and CDR2 (germline): SEHNR, FQNEAQ (reference sequence). Unmatched junction bases numbered 9, after V lost 6 bases and J lost 4 bases. The CDR3 protein is CASSSRTGRADTQYF. CDR3 nucleotide sequence: TGTGCCAGCAGTTCGCGGACAGGGCGGGCAGATACGCAGTATTTT.

In this sample, this clone turned up a few times. V usage is TRBV2 and J usage is TRBJ2-1, with a weak D call TRBD1 (6 bases). V lost 4 bases to trimming and J lost 6 bases, with 7 bases between them. Germline loops: CDR1 SNHLY, CDR2 FYNNEI. This CDR3 is built from 12 residues. The CDR3 DNA reads TGTGCCAGCAGTGGGGACACCAATGAGCAGTTCTTC. It specifies CASSGDTNEQFF.

The J gene is TRBJ2-5, the V gene TRBV7-8; either TRBD1 or TRBD2 may fit D (5 bases each). The germline V and J ends were trimmed by 4 bases and 1 base, with 10 bases remaining between them. Germline-derived CDR1 and CDR2 are SGHVS and FQNEAQ. The CDR3 consists of 14 residues. CDR3 sequence reads: CASSSRGRQETQYF. The CDR3 DNA reads as TGTGCCAGCAGCTCCCGGGGCCGCCAAGAGACCCAGTACTTC.

This clone came up a few times. The chain is built from TRBV6-5 and TRBJ1-2, with D maybe TRBD1 (5 bases). Deletions cut 2 bases from V and 4 bases from J, with 11 bases between. The CDR3 runs 14 residues. Germline V gives CDR1 MNHEY, CDR2 SVGAGI. In nucleotides, the CDR3 is TGTGCCAGCAGTTACCGCGACAGAGTCTATGGCTACACCTTC. This sequence encodes CASSYRDRVYGYTF.

V and J are TRBV7-3 and TRBJ2-7, with a possible D match to TRBD1 (6 bases). Per the germline V gene, CDR1 is SGHTA and CDR2 is FQGTGA. Trimming removed 2 bases at V and 3 bases at J, with 11 bases between. The CDR3 totals 14 residues. In DNA form, the CDR3 reads TGTGCCAGCAGCTTAGCTCGGGACAACTACGAGCAGTACTTC. Translation: CASSLARDNYEQYF.